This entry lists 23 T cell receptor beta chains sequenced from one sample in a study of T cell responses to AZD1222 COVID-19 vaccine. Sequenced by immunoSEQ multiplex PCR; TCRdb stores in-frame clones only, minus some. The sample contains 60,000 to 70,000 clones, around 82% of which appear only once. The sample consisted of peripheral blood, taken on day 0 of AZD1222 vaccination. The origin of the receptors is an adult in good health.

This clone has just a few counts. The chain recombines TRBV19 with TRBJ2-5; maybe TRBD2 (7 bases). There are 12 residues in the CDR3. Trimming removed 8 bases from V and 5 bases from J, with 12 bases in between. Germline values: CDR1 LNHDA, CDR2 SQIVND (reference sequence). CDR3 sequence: CASSAGAETQYF. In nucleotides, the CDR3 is TGTGCCAGTTCGGCGGGGGCGGAGACCCAGTACTTC.

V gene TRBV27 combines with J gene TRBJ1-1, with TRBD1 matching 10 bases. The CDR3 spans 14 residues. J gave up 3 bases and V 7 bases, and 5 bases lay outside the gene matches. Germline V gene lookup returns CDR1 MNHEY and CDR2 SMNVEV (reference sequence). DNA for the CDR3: TGTGCCAGCAACGACAGGGGGCCGGACACTGAAGCTTTCTTT. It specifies CASNDRGPDTEAFF.

The CDR3 loop is CASSLGAGAGELFF. As DNA, the CDR3 is TGCGCCAGCAGCTTGGGGGCAGGGGCCGGGGAGCTGTTTTTT. J is TRBJ2-2 and V is TRBV5-1; tentative D call: TRBD1 (6 bases). V lost 0 bases to trimming and J lost 6 bases, with 9 bases between them. The germline V gene encodes CDR1 SGHRS and CDR2 YFSETQ. This CDR3 has 14 residues.

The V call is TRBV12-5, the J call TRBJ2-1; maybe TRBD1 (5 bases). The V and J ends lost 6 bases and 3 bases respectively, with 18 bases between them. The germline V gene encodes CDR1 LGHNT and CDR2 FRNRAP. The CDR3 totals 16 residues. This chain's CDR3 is CASGLARAQLYNEQFF. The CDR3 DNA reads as TGTGCTAGTGGCCTTGCCAGGGCGCAACTCTACAATGAGCAGTTCTTC.

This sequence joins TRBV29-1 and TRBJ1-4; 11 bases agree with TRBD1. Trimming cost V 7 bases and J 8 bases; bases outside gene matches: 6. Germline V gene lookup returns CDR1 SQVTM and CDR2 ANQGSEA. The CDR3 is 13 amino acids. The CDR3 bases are TGCAGCGGCCGCGGGACAGGGGGGGAAAAACTGTTTTTT. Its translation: CSGRGTGGEKLFF.

CDR3 residues: CASSVGLYSTEAFF. The CDR3 DNA reads TGTGCCAGCAGTGTGGGACTGTATTCCACTGAAGCTTTCTTT. The chain is built from TRBV2 and TRBJ1-1, with D perhaps matching TRBD1 (5 bases). Germline V gene lookup returns CDR1 SNHLY and CDR2 FYNNEI. V was clipped by 4 bases and J by 4 bases, with 13 bases between them. The length of the CDR3 is 14 residues.

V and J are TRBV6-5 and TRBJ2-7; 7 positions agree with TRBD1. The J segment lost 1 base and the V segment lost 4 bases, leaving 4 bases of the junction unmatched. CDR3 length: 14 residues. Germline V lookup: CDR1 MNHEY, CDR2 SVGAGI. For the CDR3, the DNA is TGTGCCAGCAGTTCATCGACAGGGTCCTACGAGCAGTACTTC. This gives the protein CASSSSTGSYEQYF.

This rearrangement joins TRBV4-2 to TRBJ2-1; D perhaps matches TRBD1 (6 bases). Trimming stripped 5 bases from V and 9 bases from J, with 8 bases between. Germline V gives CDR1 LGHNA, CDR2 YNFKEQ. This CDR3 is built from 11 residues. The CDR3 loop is CASSARGEQFF. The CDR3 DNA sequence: TGTGCCAGCAGCGCCAGGGGTGAGCAGTTCTTC.

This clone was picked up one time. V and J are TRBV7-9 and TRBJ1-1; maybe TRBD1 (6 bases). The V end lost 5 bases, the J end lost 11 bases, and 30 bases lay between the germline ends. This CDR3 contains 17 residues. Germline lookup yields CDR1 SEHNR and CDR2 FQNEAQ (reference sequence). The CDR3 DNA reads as TGTGCCAGCAGCCCGCAACTTCCGGGTACCGGGACACCCTTCGCTTTCTTT. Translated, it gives CASSPQLPGTGTPFAFF.

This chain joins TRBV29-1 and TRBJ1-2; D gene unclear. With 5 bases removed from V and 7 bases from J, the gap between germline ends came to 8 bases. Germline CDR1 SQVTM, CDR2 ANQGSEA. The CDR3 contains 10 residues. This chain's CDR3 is CSVSSGGYTF. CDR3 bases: TGCAGCGTTTCCTCGGGTGGCTACACCTTC.

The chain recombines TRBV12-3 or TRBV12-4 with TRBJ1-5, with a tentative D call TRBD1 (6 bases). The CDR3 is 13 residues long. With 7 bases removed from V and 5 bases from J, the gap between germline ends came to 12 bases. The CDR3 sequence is CASTGQLDQPQHF. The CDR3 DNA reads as TGTGCCAGCACCGGACAGCTAGATCAGCCCCAGCATTTT.

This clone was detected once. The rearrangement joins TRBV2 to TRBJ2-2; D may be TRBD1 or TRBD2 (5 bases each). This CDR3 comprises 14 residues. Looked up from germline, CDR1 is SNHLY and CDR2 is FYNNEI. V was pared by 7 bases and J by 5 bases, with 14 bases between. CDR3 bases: TGTGCCAGCACTCCGGGGCACGGTACCGGGGAGCTGTTTTTT. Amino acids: CASTPGHGTGELFF.

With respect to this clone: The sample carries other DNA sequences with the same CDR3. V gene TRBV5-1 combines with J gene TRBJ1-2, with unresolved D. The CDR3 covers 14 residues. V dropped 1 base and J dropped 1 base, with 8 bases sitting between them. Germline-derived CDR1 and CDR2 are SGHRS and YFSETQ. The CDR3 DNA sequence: TGCGCCAGCAGCTTGCTCCAGAATAACTATGGCTACACCTTC. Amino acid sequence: CASSLLQNNYGYTF.

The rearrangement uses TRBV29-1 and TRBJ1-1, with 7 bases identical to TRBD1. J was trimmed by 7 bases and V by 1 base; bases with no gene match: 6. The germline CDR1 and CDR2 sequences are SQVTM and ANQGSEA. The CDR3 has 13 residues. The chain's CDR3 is CSVEVRGPDEAFF. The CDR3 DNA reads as TGCAGCGTTGAAGTAAGGGGGCCGGATGAAGCTTTCTTT.

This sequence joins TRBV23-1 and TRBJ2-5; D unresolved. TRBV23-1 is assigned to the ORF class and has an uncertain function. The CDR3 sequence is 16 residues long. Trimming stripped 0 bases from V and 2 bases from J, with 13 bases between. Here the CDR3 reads CASSQSLGRAQETQYF. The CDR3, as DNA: TGCGCCAGCAGTCAATCGCTGGGCAGAGCACAAGAGACCCAGTACTTC.

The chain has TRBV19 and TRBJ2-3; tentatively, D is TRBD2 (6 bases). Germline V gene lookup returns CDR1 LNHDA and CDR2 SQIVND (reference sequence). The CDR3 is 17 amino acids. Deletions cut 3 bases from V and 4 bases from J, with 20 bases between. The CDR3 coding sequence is TGTGCCAGTAGTATCCCCCGACTAGGTAATGCTCCAGATACGCAGTATTTT. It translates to CASSIPRLGNAPDTQYF.

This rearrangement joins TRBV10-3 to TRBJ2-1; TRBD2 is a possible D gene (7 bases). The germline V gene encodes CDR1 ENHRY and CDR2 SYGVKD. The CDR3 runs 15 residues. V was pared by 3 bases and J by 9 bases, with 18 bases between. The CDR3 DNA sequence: TGTGCCATCAGTGATATGGGGGGGCGGATAACTGAGCAGTTCTTC. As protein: CAISDMGGRITEQFF.

CDR3 region: CASSYSRDRARNEKLFF. The CDR3 nucleotides read TGCGCCAGCAGCTACAGCCGGGACAGGGCTCGGAATGAAAAACTGTTTTTT. The J gene is TRBJ1-4, the V gene TRBV5-1, with 9 bases aligning to TRBD1. The CDR3 covers 17 residues. V was clipped by 3 bases and J by 5 bases; unmatched bases: 11. Germline V gene sequence: CDR1 SGHRS, CDR2 YFSETQ.

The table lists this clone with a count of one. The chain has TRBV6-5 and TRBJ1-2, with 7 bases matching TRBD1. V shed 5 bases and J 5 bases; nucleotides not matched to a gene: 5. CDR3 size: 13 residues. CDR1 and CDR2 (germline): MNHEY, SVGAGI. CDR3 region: CASSRTGDYGYTF. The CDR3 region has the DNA TGTGCCAGCAGTAGGACAGGAGATTATGGCTACACCTTC.

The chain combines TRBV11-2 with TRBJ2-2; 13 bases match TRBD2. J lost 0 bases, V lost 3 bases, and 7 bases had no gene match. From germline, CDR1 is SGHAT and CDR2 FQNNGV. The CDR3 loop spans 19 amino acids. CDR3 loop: CASSFPGLAGNTNTGELFF. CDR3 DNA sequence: TGTGCCAGCAGCTTCCCGGGACTAGCGGGGAATACGAACACCGGGGAGCTGTTTTTT.

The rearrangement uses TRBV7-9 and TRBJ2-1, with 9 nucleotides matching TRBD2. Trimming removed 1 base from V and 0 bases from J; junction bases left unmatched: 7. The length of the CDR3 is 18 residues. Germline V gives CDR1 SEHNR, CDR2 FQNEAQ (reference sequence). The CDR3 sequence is CASSLEGRGGPSYNEQFF. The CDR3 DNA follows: TGTGCCAGCAGCTTAGAAGGGCGGGGGGGCCCCTCCTACAATGAGCAGTTCTTC.

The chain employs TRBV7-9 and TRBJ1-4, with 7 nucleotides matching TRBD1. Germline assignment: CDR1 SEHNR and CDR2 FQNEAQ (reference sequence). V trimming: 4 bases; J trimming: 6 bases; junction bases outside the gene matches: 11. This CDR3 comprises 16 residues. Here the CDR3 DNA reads TGTGCCAGCAGCTCCGGTGACCGTACAGGGGATGAAAAACTGTTTTTT. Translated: CASSSGDRTGDEKLFF.

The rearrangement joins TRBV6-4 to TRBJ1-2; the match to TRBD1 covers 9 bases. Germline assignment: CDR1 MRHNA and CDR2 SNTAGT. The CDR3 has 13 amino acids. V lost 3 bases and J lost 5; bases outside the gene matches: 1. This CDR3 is CASSEGTGYGYTF. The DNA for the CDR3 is TGTGCCAGCAGTGAAGGGACAGGGTATGGCTACACCTTC.